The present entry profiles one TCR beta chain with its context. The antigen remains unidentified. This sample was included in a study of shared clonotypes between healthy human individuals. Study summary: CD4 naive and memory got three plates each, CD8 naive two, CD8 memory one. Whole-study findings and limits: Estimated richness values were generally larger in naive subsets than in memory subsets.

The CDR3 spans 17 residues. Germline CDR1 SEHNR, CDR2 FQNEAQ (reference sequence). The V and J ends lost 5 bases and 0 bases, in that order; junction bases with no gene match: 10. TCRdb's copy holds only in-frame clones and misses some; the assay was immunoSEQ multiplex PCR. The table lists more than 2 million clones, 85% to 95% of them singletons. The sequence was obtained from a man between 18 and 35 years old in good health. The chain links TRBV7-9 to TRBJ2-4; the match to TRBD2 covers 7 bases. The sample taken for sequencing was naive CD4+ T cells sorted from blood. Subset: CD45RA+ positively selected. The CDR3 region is CASSLSAAGVAKNIQYF. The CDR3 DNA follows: TGTGCCAGCAGCCTATCCGCCGCGGGGGTAGCCAAAAACATTCAGTACTTC.